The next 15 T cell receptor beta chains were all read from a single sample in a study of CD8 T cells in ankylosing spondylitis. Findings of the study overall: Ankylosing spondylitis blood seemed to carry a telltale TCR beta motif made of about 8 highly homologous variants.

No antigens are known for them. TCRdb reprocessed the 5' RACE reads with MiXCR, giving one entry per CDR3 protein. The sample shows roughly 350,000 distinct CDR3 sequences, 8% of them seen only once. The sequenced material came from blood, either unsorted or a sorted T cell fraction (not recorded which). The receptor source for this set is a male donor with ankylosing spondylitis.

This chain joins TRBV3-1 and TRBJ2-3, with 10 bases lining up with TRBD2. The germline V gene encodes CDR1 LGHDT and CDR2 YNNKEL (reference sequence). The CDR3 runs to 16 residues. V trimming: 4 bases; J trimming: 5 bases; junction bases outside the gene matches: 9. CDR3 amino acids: CASSPVNLAGGDTQYF. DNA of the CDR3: TGTGCCAGCAGCCCCGTTAACTTAGCGGGAGGAGATACGCAGTATTTT.

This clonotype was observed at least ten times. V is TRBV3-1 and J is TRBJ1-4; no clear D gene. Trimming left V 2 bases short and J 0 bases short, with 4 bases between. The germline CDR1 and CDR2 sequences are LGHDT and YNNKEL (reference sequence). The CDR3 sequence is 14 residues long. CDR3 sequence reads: CASSQRATNEKLFF. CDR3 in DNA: TGTGCCAGCAGCCAACGAGCAACTAATGAAAAACTGTTTTTT.

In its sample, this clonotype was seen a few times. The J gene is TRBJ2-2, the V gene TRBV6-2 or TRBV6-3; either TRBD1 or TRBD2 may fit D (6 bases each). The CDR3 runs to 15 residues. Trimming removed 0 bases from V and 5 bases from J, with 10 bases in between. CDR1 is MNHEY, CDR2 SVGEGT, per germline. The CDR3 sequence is CASSYSGGWTGELFF. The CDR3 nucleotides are TGTGCCAGCAGTTACTCCGGGGGCTGGACCGGGGAGCTGTTTTTT.

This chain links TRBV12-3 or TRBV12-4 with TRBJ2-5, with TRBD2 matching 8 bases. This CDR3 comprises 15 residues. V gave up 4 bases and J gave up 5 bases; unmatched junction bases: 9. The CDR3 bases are TGTGCCAGCAGTTACGCCCGGGCGGGGGGTGAGACCCAGTACTTC. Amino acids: CASSYARAGGETQYF.

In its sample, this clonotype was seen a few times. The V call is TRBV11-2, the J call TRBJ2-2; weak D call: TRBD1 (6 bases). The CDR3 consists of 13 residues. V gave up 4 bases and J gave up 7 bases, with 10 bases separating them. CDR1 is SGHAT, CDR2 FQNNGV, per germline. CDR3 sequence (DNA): TGTGCCAGCAGCTCGGACAGATTCGGGGAGCTGTTTTTT. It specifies CASSSDRFGELFF.

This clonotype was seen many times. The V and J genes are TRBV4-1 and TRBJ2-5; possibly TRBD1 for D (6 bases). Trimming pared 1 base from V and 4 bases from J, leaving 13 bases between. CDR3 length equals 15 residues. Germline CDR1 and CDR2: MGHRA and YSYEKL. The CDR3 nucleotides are TGCGCCAGCAGCCAAGTGGCAGGGGAAGGAGAGACCCAGTACTTC. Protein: CASSQVAGEGETQYF.

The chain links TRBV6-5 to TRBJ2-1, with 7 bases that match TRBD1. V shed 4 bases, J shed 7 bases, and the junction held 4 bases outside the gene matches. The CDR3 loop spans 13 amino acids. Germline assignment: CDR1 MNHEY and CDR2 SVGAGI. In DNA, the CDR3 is TGTGCCAGCAGTTGGTCCAGGGGGAATGAGCAGTTCTTC. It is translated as CASSWSRGNEQFF.

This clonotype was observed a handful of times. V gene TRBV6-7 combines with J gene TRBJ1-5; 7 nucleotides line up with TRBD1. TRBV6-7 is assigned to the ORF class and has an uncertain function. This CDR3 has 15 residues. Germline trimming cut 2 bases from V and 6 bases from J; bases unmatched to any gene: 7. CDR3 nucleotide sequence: TGTGCCAGCAGTTACCGACAGGGCATCGCTCAGCCCCAGCATTTT. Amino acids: CASSYRQGIAQPQHF.

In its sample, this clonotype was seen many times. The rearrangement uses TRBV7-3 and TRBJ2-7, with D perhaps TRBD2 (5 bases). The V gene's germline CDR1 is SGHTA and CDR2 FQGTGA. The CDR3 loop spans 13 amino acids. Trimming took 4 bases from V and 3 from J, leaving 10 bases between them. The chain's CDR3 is CASSSGENYEQYF. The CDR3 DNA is TGTGCCAGCAGCTCCGGGGAGAACTACGAGCAGTACTTC.

CDR3 loop: CASSQDVTDLYNEQFF. Here the CDR3 DNA reads TGCGCCAGCAGCCAAGATGTTACAGACCTCTACAATGAGCAGTTCTTC. The chain joins TRBV4-3 to TRBJ2-1, with D uncertain. Trimming removed 0 bases at V and 3 bases at J, with 12 bases between. From germline, CDR1 is LGHNA and CDR2 YSLEER. The CDR3 runs 16 residues.

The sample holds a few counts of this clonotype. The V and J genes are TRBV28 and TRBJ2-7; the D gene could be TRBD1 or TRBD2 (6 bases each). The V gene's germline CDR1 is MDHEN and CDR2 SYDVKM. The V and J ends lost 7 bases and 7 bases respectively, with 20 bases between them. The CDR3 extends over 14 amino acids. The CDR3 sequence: CASTPPGGRWEQYF. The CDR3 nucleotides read TGTGCCAGCACCCCCCCCGGGGGCCGGTGGGAGCAGTACTTC.

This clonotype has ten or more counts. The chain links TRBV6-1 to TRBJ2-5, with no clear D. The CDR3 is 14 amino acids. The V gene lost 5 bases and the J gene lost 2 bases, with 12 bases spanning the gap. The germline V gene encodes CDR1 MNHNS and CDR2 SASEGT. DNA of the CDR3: TGTGCCAGCAGTCCCTTTATCAAACAAGAGACCCAGTACTTC. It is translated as CASSPFIKQETQYF.

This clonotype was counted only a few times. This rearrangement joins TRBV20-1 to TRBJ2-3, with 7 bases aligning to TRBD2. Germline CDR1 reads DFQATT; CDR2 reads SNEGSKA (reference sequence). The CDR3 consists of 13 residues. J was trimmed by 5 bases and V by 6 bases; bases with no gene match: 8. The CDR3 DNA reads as TGCAGTGCGAGACGAGTAGCGGGAGATACGCAGTATTTT. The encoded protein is CSARRVAGDTQYF.

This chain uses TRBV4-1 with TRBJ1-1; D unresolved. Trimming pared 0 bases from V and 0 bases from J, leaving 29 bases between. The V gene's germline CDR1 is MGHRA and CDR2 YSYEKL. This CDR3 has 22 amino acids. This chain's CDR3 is CASSQDSPLASGGEIMNTEAFF. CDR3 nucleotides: TGCGCCAGCAGCCAAGATTCCCCTCTGGCGTCAGGCGGGGAGATCATGAACACTGAAGCTTTCTTT.

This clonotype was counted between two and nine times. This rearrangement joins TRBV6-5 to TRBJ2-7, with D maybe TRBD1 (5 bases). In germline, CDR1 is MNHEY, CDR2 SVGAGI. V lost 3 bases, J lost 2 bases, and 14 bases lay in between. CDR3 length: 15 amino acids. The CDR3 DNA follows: TGTGCCAGCAGTTATACGAGACAGATACCCTACGAGCAGTACTTC. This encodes CASSYTRQIPYEQYF.